What follows describes a single T cell receptor (beta chain). Antigen: not known. CDR3 size: 15 residues. J was trimmed by 10 bases and V by 6 bases; bases with no gene match: 14. The germline gives CDR1 SNHLY, CDR2 FYNNEI. The table came from immunoSEQ multiplex PCR; TCRdb's copy has only in-frame clones and leaves some out. Of a few million clones in the sample, approximately 94% were seen once. The source of the sample is a study of shared clonotypes between healthy human individuals. Study-level background: The plates for each donor numbered three CD4 naive, three CD4 memory, two CD8 naive and one CD8 memory.

Notes on the study in general: Owing to a small donor count, the genetic and exposure-history diversity represented was limited. Some naive CD4 clonotypes, around 4.9%, turned up in common across a few donors. Rarefaction gave evidence that sorted-subset sequencing remained incomplete despite large depth.

This clonotype was sampled from a man between 18 and 29 years old in good health. The sample comprised naive CD4+ T cells sorted from blood. Subset defined: CD45RA+ positively selected. J is TRBJ2-2 and V is TRBV2; TRBD2 matches at 7 bases. CDR3 DNA sequence: TGTGCCAGCAGCTGGTCCGGGACTACGAGACCGGAGCTGTTTTTT. Protein sequence: CASSWSGTTRPELFF.